This TCR beta chain was identified during a study of blood T cell repertoires in COVID-19. Overall study: Spain, Italy and the United States supplied samples that represented acute and convalescent COVID-19.

Clones were read by immunoSEQ multiplex PCR, and TCRdb kept only the in-frame ones, dropping some. The sample includes roughly 280,000 clones, around 90% of them seen just once. V gave up 3 bases and J gave up 4 bases, with 7 bases separating them. The CDR3 is 13 residues long. Per germline, CDR1 SGHNT and CDR2 YYREEE (reference sequence). This clonotype was obtained from a woman aged 50 to 60 who had recovered from COVID-19. The material sequenced was peripheral blood. The chain couples TRBV5-4 to TRBJ2-2; no clear D. CDR3 region: CASSSLRTGELFF. The CDR3, as DNA: TGTGCCAGCAGCTCTCTCCGCACCGGGGAGCTGTTTTTT. The whole variable domain, remainder taken from reference TRBV5-4 and TRBJ2-2, is ETGVTQSPTHLIKTRGQQVTLRCSSQSGHNTVSWYQQALGQGPQFIFQYYREEENGRGNFPPRFSGLQFPNYSSELNVNALELDDSALYLCASSSLRTGELFFGEGSRLTVL.